This passage covers 6 T cell receptor beta chains from one sample sequenced in a study of shared T cell receptors in the human thymus. Libraries were prepared by immunoSEQ multiplex PCR; TCRdb keeps only in-frame clonotypes and omits some of them. The table lists 540,000 or so clones, around 78% of them singletons. These data also formed part of another study, on human thymus T cells.

The sequenced material came from thymocytes. The receptors originated from a boy less than two years old with a congenital heart defect.

This clone was picked up a small number of times. This chain uses TRBV5-6 with TRBJ2-6, with 7 bases identical to TRBD1. Germline-derived CDR1 and CDR2 are SGHDT and YYEEEE. V lost 0 bases, J lost 0 bases, and 0 bases stayed unmatched. This CDR3 has 16 residues. The CDR3 DNA follows: TGTGCCAGCAGCTTGGGGGACAGCTCTGGGGCCAACGTCCTGACTTTC. Protein product: CASSLGDSSGANVLTF.

The V call is TRBV6-5, the J call TRBJ1-2; possible D gene TRBD1, 6 bases. The germline V gene encodes CDR1 MNHEY and CDR2 SVGAGI. The V gene lost 2 bases and the J gene lost 6 bases, with 13 bases spanning the gap. The length of the CDR3 is 14 residues. CDR3 sequence (DNA): TGTGCCAGCAGTTACCAGGGGCTTGAGAATGGCTACACCTTC. Its protein is CASSYQGLENGYTF.

The chain joins TRBV6-6 to TRBJ2-7; D ambiguous. The CDR3 sequence is 15 residues long. With 8 bases removed from V and 1 base from J, the gap between germline ends came to 18 bases. From germline, CDR1 is MNHNY and CDR2 SVGAGI (reference sequence). The CDR3 DNA is TGTGCCAGCCCCCCCGTACGAGCCGGGTCCTACGAGCAGTACTTC. Translation: CASPPVRAGSYEQYF.

CDR3 bases: TGTGCCAGCAGCTTAGTTTCCGGGACAGGGGCCTACGAGCAGTACTTC. Translation: CASSLVSGTGAYEQYF. The chain is built from TRBV7-2 and TRBJ2-7, with 10 bases matching TRBD1. CDR3 length: 16 residues. V shed 1 base and J 2 bases; nucleotides not matched to a gene: 5. The germline gives CDR1 SGHTA, CDR2 FQGNSA.

Only a few counts were recorded for this clone. V gene TRBV27 combines with J gene TRBJ2-3, with D possibly TRBD2 on 6 matching bases. Trimming left V 4 bases short and J 0 bases short, with 17 bases between. Germline V lookup: CDR1 MNHEY, CDR2 SMNVEV (reference sequence). CDR3 length equals 17 residues. The CDR3 DNA reads as TGTGCCAGCAGTTCCCTCCGGGTAGCGGATAGCACAGATACGCAGTATTTT. Translation gives CASSSLRVADSTDTQYF.

The sample holds one count of this clone. The CDR3: CASSQCRQGSYEQYF. Here the CDR3 DNA reads TGCGCCAGCAGCCAATGTCGACAGGGATCCTACGAGCAGTACTTC. V is TRBV4-1 and J is TRBJ2-7, with 7 bases aligning to TRBD1. The J segment lost 1 base and the V segment lost 2 bases, leaving 5 bases of the junction unmatched. This CDR3 contains 15 residues. CDR1 is MGHRA, CDR2 YSYEKL, per germline.